One T cell receptor (beta chain) is described in this entry. This clone's antigen is unknown. Base qualities are missing; no much larger clone stands one base away. Collaborating institutions collected whole blood in K2EDTA tubes following their own protocols. For TCRbeta analysis, collaborators shipped samples in one of three forms: frozen whole blood, isolated PBMCs, or DNA extracted from either of those sample types. The immunoSEQ Assay, a bias-controlled multiplex PCR, was used to amplify TCRbeta CDR3 regions from genomic DNA. The paper's data handling went like this. The number of nucleated cells in each sample was estimated by amplification of reference gene primers within the assay. Sequence reads were collapsed and filtered to measure the absolute abundance of every unique TCRbeta CDR3 rearrangement. Productive Simpson clonality was computed per sample as the square root of Simpson's diversity index over productive rearrangements. This immuneACCESS table, as held by TCRdb, lists in-frame sequences with V and J called but not all clones. Of the missing ones, under half trace to an unresolved V gene in checked studies; the others have no known cause. V and J calls and clone size come straight from that table; D and trimming were deduced from the DNA. The sample table holds under 300,000 clones, of which around 80% were seen once. Around 6% of the sample lies in the top ten.

After removal of 8 bases from V and 5 bases from J, the junction retains 8 bases not matched to a gene. Reading the germline V gene gives CDR1 ENHRY and CDR2 SYGVKD. The CDR3 holds 14 amino acids from the cysteine to the phenylalanine. Left in the record is the CDR3 DNA by itself, 42 bases read in frame from the first base. This sample was included in a study of blood T cell repertoires in COVID-19 (dated by TCRdb to about 2020). A note on the overall study: Samples covering the acute and convalescent phases of COVID-19 were provided by collaborators in the United States, Italy and Spain. The dataset comprised deeply sampled blood TCRbeta repertoires from subjects exposed to, actively infected with, or recovered from COVID-19. Where HLA class I and class II types were available, the types were taken from metadata supplied by the sample provider, not from assay-based typing. The sample metadata nearly always contained a de-identified subject ID, COVID-19 status, age in years and sex. A freely available public database, intended as a resource for researchers studying the immune response to SARS-CoV-2, is where the repertoires were released. The material from the prospective study consisted of cDNA or gDNA derived from T cells, B-cell-depleted T cells, or PBMCs. Samples were obtained from the ongoing ImmuneRACE study (first 160 participants) and from about 1,300 subjects provided by 6 global collaborators.

The paper as a whole reports these results and caveats: The quantity of clinical and demographic metadata differed by source and by participant and was supplied without curation.

Material for sequencing was peripheral blood. This clonotype was sampled from a man older than 75 with acute or convalescent COVID-19. The chain is assembled from TRBV10-3 and TRBJ2-7, with TRBD1 identical over 11 junction bases. The nucleotide sequence is given as TGTGCCATCGCGGGACAGGGGGTAGTCGACGAGCAGTACTTC. Translated, this is CAIAGQGVVDEQYF.